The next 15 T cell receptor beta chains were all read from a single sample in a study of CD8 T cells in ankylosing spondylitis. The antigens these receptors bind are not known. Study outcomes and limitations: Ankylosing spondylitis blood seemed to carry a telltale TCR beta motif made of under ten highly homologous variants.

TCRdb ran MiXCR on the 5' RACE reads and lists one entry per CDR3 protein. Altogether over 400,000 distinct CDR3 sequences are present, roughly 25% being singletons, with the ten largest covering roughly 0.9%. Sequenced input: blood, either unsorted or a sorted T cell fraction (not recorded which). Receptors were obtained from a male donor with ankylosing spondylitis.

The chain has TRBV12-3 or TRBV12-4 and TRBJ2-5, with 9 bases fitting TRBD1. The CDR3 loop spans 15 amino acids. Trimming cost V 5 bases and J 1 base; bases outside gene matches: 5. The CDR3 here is CASSQDRGFQETQYF. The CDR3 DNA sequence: TGTGCCAGCAGTCAAGACAGGGGGTTCCAAGAGACCCAGTACTTC.

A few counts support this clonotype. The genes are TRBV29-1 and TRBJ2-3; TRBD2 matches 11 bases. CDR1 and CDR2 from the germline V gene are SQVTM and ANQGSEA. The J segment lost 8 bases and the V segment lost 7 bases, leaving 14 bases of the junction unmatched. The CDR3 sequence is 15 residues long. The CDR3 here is CSGQSLAGGWVTQYF. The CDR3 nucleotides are TGCAGCGGGCAGTCCCTAGCGGGAGGTTGGGTTACGCAGTATTTT.

This chain's CDR3 is CASSSFGADTQYF. Written as DNA, the CDR3 is TGTGCCAGCAGCTCTTTTGGGGCAGATACGCAGTATTTT. The chain joins TRBV3-1 to TRBJ2-3; D uncertain. This CDR3 has 13 amino acids. V lost 5 bases and J lost 4, with 10 bases in between. Per the germline V gene, CDR1 is LGHDT and CDR2 is YNNKEL (reference sequence).

The CDR3 DNA follows: TGTGCCAGCAGCTTAAGGTTGGGGTACGACTCTAGCACAGATACGCAGTATTTT. This gives the protein CASSLRLGYDSSTDTQYF. The chain employs TRBV11-2 and TRBJ2-3, with D uncertain. The germline V and J ends were trimmed by 2 bases and 0 bases, with 18 bases remaining between them. The CDR3 length is 18 residues. In germline, CDR1 is SGHAT, CDR2 FQNNGV.

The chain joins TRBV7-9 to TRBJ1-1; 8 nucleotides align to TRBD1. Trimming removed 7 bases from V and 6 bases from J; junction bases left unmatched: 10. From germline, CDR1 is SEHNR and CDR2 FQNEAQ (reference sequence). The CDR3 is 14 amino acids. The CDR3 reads CASTTGQGMSEAFF. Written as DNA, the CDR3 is TGTGCCAGCACCACCGGACAGGGCATGTCTGAAGCTTTCTTT.

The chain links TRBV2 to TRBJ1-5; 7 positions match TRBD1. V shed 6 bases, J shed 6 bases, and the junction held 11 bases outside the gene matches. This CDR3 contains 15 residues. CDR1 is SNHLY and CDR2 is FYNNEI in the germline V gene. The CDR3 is CASREDRPGTQPQHF. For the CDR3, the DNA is TGTGCCAGCAGGGAGGACAGGCCCGGGACTCAGCCCCAGCATTTT.

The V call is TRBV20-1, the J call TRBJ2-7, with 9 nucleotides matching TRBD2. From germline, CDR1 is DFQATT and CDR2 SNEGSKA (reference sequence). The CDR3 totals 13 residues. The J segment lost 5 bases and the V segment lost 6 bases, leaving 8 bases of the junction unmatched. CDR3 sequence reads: CSASWTSANEQYF. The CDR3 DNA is TGCAGTGCGTCTTGGACTAGCGCCAACGAGCAGTACTTC.

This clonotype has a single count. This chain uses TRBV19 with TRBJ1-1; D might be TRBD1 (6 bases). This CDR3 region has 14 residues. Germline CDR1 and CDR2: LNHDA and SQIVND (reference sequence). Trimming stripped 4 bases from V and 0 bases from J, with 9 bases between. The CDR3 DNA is TGTGCCAGTAGTAACGACAGGATGAACACTGAAGCTTTCTTT. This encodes CASSNDRMNTEAFF.

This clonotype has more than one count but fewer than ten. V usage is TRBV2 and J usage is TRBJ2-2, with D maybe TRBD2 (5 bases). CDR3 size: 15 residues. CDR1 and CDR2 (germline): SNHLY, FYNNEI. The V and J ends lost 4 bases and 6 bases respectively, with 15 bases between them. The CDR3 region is CASSALSAGAGELFF. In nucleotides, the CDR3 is TGTGCCAGCAGTGCCCTCTCTGCGGGCGCCGGGGAGCTGTTTTTT.

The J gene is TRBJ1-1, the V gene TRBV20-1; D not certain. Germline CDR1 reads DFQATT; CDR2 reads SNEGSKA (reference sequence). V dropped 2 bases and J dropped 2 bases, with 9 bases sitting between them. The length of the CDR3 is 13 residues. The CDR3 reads CSARQTLNTEAFF. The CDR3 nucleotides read TGCAGTGCTAGACAAACGCTTAACACTGAAGCTTTCTTT.

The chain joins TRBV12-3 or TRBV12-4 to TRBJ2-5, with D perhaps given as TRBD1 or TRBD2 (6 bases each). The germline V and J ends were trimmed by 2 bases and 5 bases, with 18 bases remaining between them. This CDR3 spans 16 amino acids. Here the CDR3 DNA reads TGTGCCAGCAGTTTAAGTTCCGGGGGCCCCAGGGAGACCCAGTACTTC. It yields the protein CASSLSSGGPRETQYF.

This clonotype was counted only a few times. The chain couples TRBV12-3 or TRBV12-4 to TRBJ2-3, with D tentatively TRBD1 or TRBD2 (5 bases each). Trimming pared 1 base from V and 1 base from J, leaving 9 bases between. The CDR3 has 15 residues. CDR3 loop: CASSLGDARTDTQYF. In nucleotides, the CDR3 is TGTGCCAGCAGTTTAGGGGACGCCCGCACAGATACGCAGTATTTT.

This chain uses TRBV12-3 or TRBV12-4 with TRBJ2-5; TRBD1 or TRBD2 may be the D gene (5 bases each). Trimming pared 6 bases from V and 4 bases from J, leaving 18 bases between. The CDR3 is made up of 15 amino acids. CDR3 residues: CASSPTGTLGETQYF. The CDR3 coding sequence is TGTGCCAGCAGCCCAACCGGGACCCTGGGAGAGACCCAGTACTTC.

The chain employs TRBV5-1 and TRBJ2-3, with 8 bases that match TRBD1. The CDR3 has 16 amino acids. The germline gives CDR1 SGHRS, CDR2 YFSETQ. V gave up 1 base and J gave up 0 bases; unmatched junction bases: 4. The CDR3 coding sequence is TGCGCCAGCAGCTTGCCCAGGGGGCGGAGCACAGATACGCAGTATTTT. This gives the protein CASSLPRGRSTDTQYF.

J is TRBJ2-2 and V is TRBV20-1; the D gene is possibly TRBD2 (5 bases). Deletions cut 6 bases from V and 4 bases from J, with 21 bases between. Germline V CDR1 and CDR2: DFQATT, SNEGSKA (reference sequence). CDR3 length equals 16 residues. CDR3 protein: CSAQKSGRGSTGELFF. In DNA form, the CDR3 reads TGCAGTGCGCAGAAGTCGGGTCGGGGTAGCACCGGGGAGCTGTTTTTT.